This T cell receptor beta chain was observed in a study of T cell responses to AZD1222 COVID-19 vaccine. Study results and caveats: Just a handful of AZD1222 recipients tested seropositive at baseline.

The CDR3 spans 13 residues. Trimming cost V 7 bases and J 6 bases, with 15 bases left between them. Germline values: CDR1 MDHEN, CDR2 SYDVKM. Of note for this clone: As yet, its antigen is unknown.

Method: immunoSEQ multiplex PCR; TCRdb's copy keeps in-frame clones and lacks some. The data hold about 67,000 clones, with 83% observed a single time. V is TRBV28 and J is TRBJ1-2; D unclear. The receptor was derived from an adult who received the AZD1222 COVID-19 vaccine. The material was peripheral blood, obtained 28 days after the second AZD1222 dose. The CDR3, as DNA: TGTGCCAGCACCCCGGGCTTGAGGGATGGCTACACCTTC. Translated, it gives CASTPGLRDGYTF.